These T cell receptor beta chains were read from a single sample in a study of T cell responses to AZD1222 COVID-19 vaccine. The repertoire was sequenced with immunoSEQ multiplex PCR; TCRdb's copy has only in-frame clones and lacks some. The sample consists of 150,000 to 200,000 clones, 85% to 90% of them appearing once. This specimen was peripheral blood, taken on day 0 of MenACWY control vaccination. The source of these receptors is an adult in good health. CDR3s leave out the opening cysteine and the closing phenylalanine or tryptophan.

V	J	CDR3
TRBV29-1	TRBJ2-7	SVTTSSYEQY
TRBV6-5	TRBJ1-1	AIEDRGRTEAF
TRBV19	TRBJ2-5	ASSSLAGGETQY
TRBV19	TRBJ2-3	ASSPTSAHGDTQY
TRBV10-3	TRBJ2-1	AISGGLAVRLGYNEQF
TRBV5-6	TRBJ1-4	ASSLAGTGKLF
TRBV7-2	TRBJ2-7	ASSELLAGAVEQY
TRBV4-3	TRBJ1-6	ASSQEIAGTNSPLH
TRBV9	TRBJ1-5	ALGGQPLGNQPQH
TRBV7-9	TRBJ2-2	ASRRQGLSTGELF
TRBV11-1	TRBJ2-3	ASSPGVGAQY
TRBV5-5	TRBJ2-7	ARSLWLPGTSYEQY
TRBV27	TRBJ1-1	ASRERVNTEAF
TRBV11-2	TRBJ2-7	ASVQGPLSEQY
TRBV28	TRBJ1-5	ASRLTGGFNQPQH
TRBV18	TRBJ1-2	ASSWTGRGYGYT
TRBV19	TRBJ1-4	ASSKQGDEKLF
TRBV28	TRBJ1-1	ASSRSGTGGTEAF